One sample yielded the 3 T cell receptor beta chains listed below, sequenced in a study of cytomegalovirus exposure and HLA in healthy donors. The PCR made use of 60 Vbeta and 13 Jbeta primers. The protocol was immunoSEQ multiplex PCR, while the TCRdb copy is restricted to in-frame clones and leaves out a portion. The sample lists roughly 58,000 clones; about four fifths were seen once. Sequencing input: PBMCs. The receptors originated from a middle-aged woman in good health and CMV-seronegative.

V usage is TRBV9 and J usage is TRBJ1-2, with 8 bases that match TRBD1. Per germline, CDR1 SGDLS and CDR2 YYNGEE. This CDR3 comprises 15 residues. Trimming cost V 3 bases and J 1 base; bases outside gene matches: 5. As DNA, the CDR3 is TGTGCCAGCAGCGCCCAGGACAGGGTTAACTATGGCTACACCTTC. It yields the protein CASSAQDRVNYGYTF.

The chain's CDR3 is CATSRDSTGATEAFF. The CDR3 DNA sequence: TGTGCCACCAGCAGAGATTCAACAGGGGCCACTGAAGCTTTCTTT. The chain links TRBV15 to TRBJ1-1, with 7 bases fitting TRBD1. With V trimmed by 0 bases and J by 4 bases, 5 bases remained unmatched. CDR1 and CDR2 from the germline V gene are LNHNV and YYDKDF (reference sequence). The CDR3 runs 15 residues. Supplemented by reference TRBV15 and TRBJ1-1, the full variable domain reads DAMVIQNPRYQVTQFGKPVTLSCSQTLNHNVMYWYQQKSSQAPKLLFHYYDKDFNNEADTPDNFQSRRPNTSFCFLDIRSPGLGDTAMYLCATSRDSTGATEAFFGQGTRLTVV.

This clone was picked up one time. The V gene is TRBV9, the J gene TRBJ2-1, with 14 bases matching TRBD2. The CDR3 sequence is 20 residues long. Germline assignment: CDR1 SGDLS and CDR2 YYNGEE. Germline trimming cut 0 bases from V and 0 bases from J; bases unmatched to any gene: 8. In DNA form, the CDR3 reads TGTGCCAGCAGCGTAGGTCCTGGGACTAGCGGGAGTTTCTCCTACAATGAGCAGTTCTTC. Its translation: CASSVGPGTSGSFSYNEQFF.